The 2 T cell receptor beta chains below were found in one sample sequenced in a study of blood T cell repertoires in COVID-19. TCRdb keeps only in-frame clones here, not all; method: immunoSEQ multiplex PCR. The data hold 150,000 to 170,000 clones, with 83% observed a single time. Input material: peripheral blood. These receptors were collected from a woman aged 60-75 years with COVID-19, enrolled during active disease.

This chain links TRBV5-1 with TRBJ2-2, with 11 bases lining up with TRBD2. Trimming cost V 3 bases and J 7 bases; bases outside gene matches: 5. This CDR3 comprises 15 residues. Germline-derived CDR1 and CDR2 are SGHRS and YFSETQ. CDR3 sequence: CASSSPSGGFGELFF. CDR3 nucleotides: TGCGCCAGCAGCTCCCCTAGCGGGGGGTTCGGGGAGCTGTTTTTT.

V and J are TRBV6-5 and TRBJ1-4; D gene unclear. The CDR3 runs to 15 residues. Germline V gene lookup returns CDR1 MNHEY and CDR2 SVGAGI. Trimming removed 6 bases from V and 0 bases from J, with 11 bases in between. The chain's CDR3 is CASRKVQATNEKLFF. The DNA of the CDR3 is TGTGCCAGCAGGAAGGTTCAGGCAACTAATGAAAAACTGTTTTTT.